The TCR beta chain under discussion was sequenced for a study of CD8 T cells in ankylosing spondylitis. Notes on the study in general: One TCR beta motif, made up of about 8 highly homologous variants, appeared characteristic of ankylosing spondylitis blood. It was reported that disease-linked clones were significantly enriched in matched ankylosing spondylitis synovial fluid.

Trimming took 2 bases from V and 5 from J, leaving 8 bases between them. The CDR3 consists of 13 residues. Germline lookup yields CDR1 SGHVS and CDR2 FQNEAQ. TCRdb used MiXCR to reprocess the 5' RACE reads, holding one entry per CDR3 protein. The sample holds under 850,000 distinct CDR3 sequences, under 20% seen once. In regard to this clonotype: The antigen is unknown.

This sequence originates from a male donor with ankylosing spondylitis. The V gene is TRBV7-8, the J gene TRBJ2-3; D gene unclear. Sequenced: blood, either unsorted or a sorted T cell fraction (not recorded which). The CDR3 region is CASSLLSGDTQYF. CDR3 nucleotides: TGTGCCAGCAGCTTACTCTCGGGAGATACGCAGTATTTT.